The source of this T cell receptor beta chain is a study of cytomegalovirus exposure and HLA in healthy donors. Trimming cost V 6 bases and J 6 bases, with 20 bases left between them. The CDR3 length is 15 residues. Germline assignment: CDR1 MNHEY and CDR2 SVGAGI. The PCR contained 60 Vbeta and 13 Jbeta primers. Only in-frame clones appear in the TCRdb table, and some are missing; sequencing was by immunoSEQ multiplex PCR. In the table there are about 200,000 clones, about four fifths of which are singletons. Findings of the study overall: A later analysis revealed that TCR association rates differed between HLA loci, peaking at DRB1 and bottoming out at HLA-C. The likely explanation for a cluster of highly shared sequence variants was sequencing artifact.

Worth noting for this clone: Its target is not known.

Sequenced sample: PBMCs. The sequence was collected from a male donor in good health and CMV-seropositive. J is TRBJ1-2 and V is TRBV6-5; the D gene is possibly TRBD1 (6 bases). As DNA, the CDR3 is TGTGCCAGCAGGGCCTCTCGGGGGGCGGGGAATGGCTACACCTTC. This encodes CASRASRGAGNGYTF.